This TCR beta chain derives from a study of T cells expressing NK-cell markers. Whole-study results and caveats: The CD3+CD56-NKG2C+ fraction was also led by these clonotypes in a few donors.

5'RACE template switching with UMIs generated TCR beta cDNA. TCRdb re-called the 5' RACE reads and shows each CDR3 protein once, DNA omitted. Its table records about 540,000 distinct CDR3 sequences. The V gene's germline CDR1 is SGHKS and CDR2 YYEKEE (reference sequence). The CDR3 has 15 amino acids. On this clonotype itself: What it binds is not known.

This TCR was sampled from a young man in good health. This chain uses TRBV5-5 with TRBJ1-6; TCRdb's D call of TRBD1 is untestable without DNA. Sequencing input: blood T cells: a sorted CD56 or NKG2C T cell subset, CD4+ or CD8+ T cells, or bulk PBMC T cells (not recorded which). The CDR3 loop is CASSLGTGVGSPLHF.